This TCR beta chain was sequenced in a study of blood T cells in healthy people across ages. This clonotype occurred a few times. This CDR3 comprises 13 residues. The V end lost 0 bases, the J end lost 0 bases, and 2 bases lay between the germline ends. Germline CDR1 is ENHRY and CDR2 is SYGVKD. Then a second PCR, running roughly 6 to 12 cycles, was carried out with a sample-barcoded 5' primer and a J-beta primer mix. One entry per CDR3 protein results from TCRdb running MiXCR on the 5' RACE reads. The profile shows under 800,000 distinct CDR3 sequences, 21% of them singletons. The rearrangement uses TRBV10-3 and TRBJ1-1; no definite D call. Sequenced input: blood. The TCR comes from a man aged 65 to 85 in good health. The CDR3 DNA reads TGTGCCATCAGTGAGTCCCTGAACACTGAAGCTTTCTTT. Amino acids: CAISESLNTEAFF.